One sample yielded the 7 T cell receptor beta chains listed below, sequenced in a study of CD8 T cells in ankylosing spondylitis. General study findings and limits: A motif of 7 to 9 highly homologous TCR beta variants was seen as apparently characteristic of ankylosing spondylitis blood.

These receptors' antigens are unknown. MiXCR, run by TCRdb on the 5' RACE reads, gives a single entry per CDR3 protein. The sample has about 210,000 distinct CDR3 sequences, just under 7.5% seen once. Sample: blood, either unsorted or a sorted T cell fraction (not recorded which). The receptor source for this set is a male donor with ankylosing spondylitis.

This sequence joins TRBV27 and TRBJ2-7, with a tentative D call TRBD2 (6 bases). Trimming cost V 6 bases and J 1 base, with 16 bases left between them. The CDR3 sequence is 15 residues long. Germline CDR1 MNHEY, CDR2 SMNVEV (reference sequence). The CDR3 region has the DNA TGTGCCAGCAGCTTCCCCGGGACTGTTTCCTACGAGCAGTACTTC. This translates into CASSFPGTVSYEQYF.

This clonotype was seen more than once but under ten times. Written as DNA, the CDR3 is TGCGCCAGCAGCCAAGGGACCGGGACAGGGTTCTCCGGGGAGCTGTTTTTT. Translated: CASSQGTGTGFSGELFF. The chain has TRBV4-3 and TRBJ2-2, with 9 bases matching TRBD1. The V gene's germline CDR1 is LGHNA and CDR2 YSLEER. The CDR3 loop spans 17 amino acids. Trimming removed 1 base from V and 6 bases from J; junction bases left unmatched: 9.

This clonotype was counted many times. The V call is TRBV2, the J call TRBJ2-7; 11 bases are a match to TRBD1. Germline V gene sequence: CDR1 SNHLY, CDR2 FYNNEI. This CDR3 region has 13 residues. V gave up 10 bases and J gave up 1 base; unmatched junction bases: 3. CDR3 sequence reads: CATRDRGSYEQYF. The CDR3 bases are TGTGCCACCCGGGACAGGGGGTCCTACGAGCAGTACTTC.

This clonotype was seen many times. The chain combines TRBV7-6 with TRBJ1-1; perhaps TRBD1 as D (6 bases). The CDR3 contains 14 residues. The germline CDR1 and CDR2 sequences are SGHVS and FNYEAQ. V was trimmed by 0 bases and J by 7 bases, leaving 12 bases between them. The CDR3 protein is CASSLAQGTDEAFF. CDR3 in DNA: TGTGCCAGCAGCTTAGCGCAGGGGACGGATGAAGCTTTCTTT.

There are many counts of this clonotype. The rearrangement links TRBV19 to TRBJ1-2; maybe TRBD1 (5 bases). V gave up 3 bases and J gave up 2 bases, with 10 bases separating them. From germline, CDR1 is LNHDA and CDR2 SQIVND (reference sequence). The CDR3 spans 14 residues. CDR3 DNA sequence: TGTGCCAGTAGTATTTGGACAACGAACTATGGCTACACCTTC. The encoded protein is CASSIWTTNYGYTF.

This clonotype was recorded many times. V usage is TRBV12-3 or TRBV12-4 and J usage is TRBJ1-2; 7 positions match TRBD1. J was trimmed by 8 bases and V by 4 bases; bases with no gene match: 13. The CDR3 covers 15 residues. The CDR3 loop is CASSSDRENEHGYTF. The CDR3 bases are TGTGCCAGCAGTTCCGACAGGGAAAATGAACACGGCTACACCTTC.

This clonotype was seen repeatedly, ten times or more. The chain couples TRBV1 to TRBJ2-7; TRBD1, as called in the table, went unchecked against the DNA. TRBV1 is annotated as a pseudogene. The CDR3 sequence is 15 residues long. The CDR3 DNA reads as TGCACCAGCACCGTAGGACAACTAAGTTCCTACGAGCAGTACTTC. Its translation: CTSTVGQLSSYEQYF.